These 18 T cell receptor beta chains share one sample of origin, sequenced in a study of T cell repertoires in cytomegalovirus infection. TCRdb re-derived calls from the reads in MiXCR, one entry per CDR3 protein. The profile shows around 900,000 distinct CDR3 sequences, roughly 31% of them singletons. Their antigen targets remain unknown. This specimen consisted of cultured CD8+ T cells from PBMCs, obtained from culture after CMV antigen stimulation. Receptor source: a human donor in good health (CMV status not recorded). Some clones in this sample may be carry-over from other donors' samples.

In its sample, this clonotype was seen many times. One junction end disagrees with the germline gene, perhaps due to a read error. This sequence joins TRBV7-8 and TRBJ1-2; 10 bases fit TRBD1. Germline V gives CDR1 SGHVS, CDR2 FQNEAQ. The CDR3 has 15 residues. CDR3: CASSLAGGQGPEADF. In nucleotides, the CDR3 is TGTGCCAGCAGCTTAGCGGGGGGACAGGGGCCGGAGGCGGACTTC.

A few counts support this clonotype. This chain links TRBV6-1 with TRBJ1-5; tentatively, D is TRBD1 (5 bases). Germline CDR1 reads MNHNS; CDR2 reads SASEGT. Deletions cut 7 bases from V and 4 bases from J, with 14 bases between. The CDR3 is 14 residues long. The CDR3 nucleotides read TGTGCCAGCACCCTCAGGGAAGGTAATCAGCCCCAGCATTTT. This codes for CASTLREGNQPQHF.

This clonotype occurred many times. The chain links TRBV7-3 to TRBJ2-1; TRBD2 aligns across 10 bases. Germline V gene lookup returns CDR1 SGHTA and CDR2 FQGTGA. V dropped 6 bases and J dropped 7; count of bases not matched to a gene: 9. The CDR3 is 15 residues long. CDR3 loop: CASSANSGGWNEQFF. Written as DNA, the CDR3 is TGTGCCAGCAGTGCTAATAGCGGGGGGTGGAATGAGCAGTTCTTC.

This clonotype was recorded a few times. The chain recombines TRBV5-1 with TRBJ2-5; TRBD1 agrees at 10 bases. The CDR3 sequence is 14 residues long. The germline V gene encodes CDR1 SGHRS and CDR2 YFSETQ. V lost 4 bases and J lost 5; bases outside the gene matches: 5. CDR3 nucleotide sequence: TGCGCCAGCAGCGGGGGACAGGGGTCGGAGACCCAGTACTTC. Translation gives CASSGGQGSETQYF.

Points on this clonotype: A read error may be the cause here, since a much bigger clone is one base away. The J gene is TRBJ2-1, the V gene TRBV7-6; weak D call: TRBD1 (6 bases). V dropped 4 bases and J dropped 9 bases, with 10 bases sitting between them. The CDR3 sequence is 12 residues long. The V gene's germline CDR1 is SGHVS and CDR2 FNYEAQ. Here the CDR3 reads CASSSIQGEQFF. The DNA for the CDR3 is TGTGCCAGCAGCTCTATACAGGGTGAGCAGTTCTTC. Drawing the rest from reference TRBV7-6 and TRBJ2-1, the complete variable domain is GAGVSQSPRYKVTKRGQDVALRCDPISGHVSLYWYRQALGQGPEFLTYFNYEAQQDKSGLPNDRFSAERPEGSISTLTIQRTEQRDSAMYRCASSSIQGEQFFGPGTRLTVL.

This clonotype was counted at least ten times. This sequence joins TRBV7-6 and TRBJ2-5; D call uncertain. Trimming cost V 0 bases and J 2 bases, with 10 bases left between them. CDR1 is SGHVS, CDR2 FNYEAQ, per germline. This CDR3 contains 15 residues. In DNA, the CDR3 is TGTGCCAGCAGCTTAGCGGCGGTTTCGCAAGAGACCCAGTACTTC. Its protein product is CASSLAAVSQETQYF.

The gene calls are TRBV10-3 and TRBJ2-5; TRBD1 aligns across 8 bases. CDR3 length equals 19 residues. Germline-derived CDR1 and CDR2 are ENHRY and SYGVKD. V lost 0 bases and J lost 1; bases outside the gene matches: 13. The CDR3: CAISESPLGGTGGQETQYF. CDR3 nucleotides: TGTGCCATCAGTGAGTCGCCGTTGGGTGGGACAGGAGGCCAAGAGACCCAGTACTTC.

This clonotype was detected a few times. The chain has TRBV6-1 and TRBJ2-2; D unresolved. The germline V gene has CDR1 MNHNS and CDR2 SASEGT. The CDR3 length is 12 residues. V was cut by 4 bases and J by 9 bases, with 9 bases left in between. The CDR3 DNA reads as TGTGCCAGCAGTGCTATCGCGAGGGAGCTGTTTTTT. The encoded protein is CASSAIARELFF.

This clonotype was counted only a few times. The gene calls are TRBV12-3 or TRBV12-4 and TRBJ1-2; D possibly corresponds to TRBD1 (5 bases). Trimming shortened V by 10 bases and J by 4 bases, and 13 bases separated the two germline ends. The CDR3 runs 12 residues. The CDR3 coding sequence is TGTGCCATTCGGCCCGGGACCTATGGCTACACCTTC. Residues: CAIRPGTYGYTF.

At least ten counts were recorded for this clonotype. The chain joins TRBV11-2 to TRBJ2-1; D is undetermined. Trimming took off 3 bases at V and 7 bases at J, with 16 bases between the two ends. CDR3 length equals 15 residues. Germline CDR1 reads SGHAT; CDR2 reads FQNNGV. The CDR3 DNA reads TGTGCCAGCAGCTTCGATGCCTCTAATTGGAATGAGCAGTTCTTC. Protein: CASSFDASNWNEQFF.

The J gene is TRBJ2-2, the V gene TRBV28, with D hard to call. CDR1 and CDR2 from the germline V gene are MDHEN and SYDVKM. This CDR3 has 16 amino acids. With 5 bases removed from V and 2 bases from J, the gap between germline ends came to 15 bases. The CDR3 nucleotides read TGTGCCAGCAGTGAAATCGGGTCTTCAAACACCGGGGAGCTGTTTTTT. Amino acids: CASSEIGSSNTGELFF.

This rearrangement joins TRBV7-2 to TRBJ2-7, with D perhaps matching TRBD1 (5 bases). The germline gives CDR1 SGHTA, CDR2 FQGNSA. The CDR3 sequence is 15 residues long. The ends were cut back, 1 base at V and 3 bases at J, with 13 bases in the middle. CDR3 nucleotide sequence: TGTGCCAGCAGCTTAGGGCTGGGGCCAAACTACGAGCAGTACGTC. Translation: CASSLGLGPNYEQYV.

The rearrangement uses TRBV5-4 and TRBJ2-1, with TRBD2 as a possible D gene (6 bases). The length of the CDR3 is 17 residues. V shed 4 bases and J shed 6 bases, with 23 bases lying between them. CDR1 is SGHNT and CDR2 is YYREEE in the germline V gene (reference sequence). DNA of the CDR3: TGTGCCAGCAGCCCTCAAGGGTTCGGGGGTTACCTCAATGAGCAGTTCTTC. Protein: CASSPQGFGGYLNEQFF.

The V gene is TRBV20-1, the J gene TRBJ2-1; 12 bases agree with TRBD2. There are 15 residues in the CDR3. The V segment lost 0 bases and the J segment 6 bases; nucleotides outside the gene matches: 3. Germline lookup yields CDR1 DFQATT and CDR2 SNEGSKA (reference sequence). The CDR3 nucleotides read TGCAGTGCTAGAGATCGGACTAGCGGGGTCAATGAGCAGTTCTTC. Amino acid sequence: CSARDRTSGVNEQFF.

This clonotype was counted a few times. J is TRBJ2-7 and V is TRBV12-5, with TRBD2 identical over 8 bases. The ends lost 5 bases at V and 5 bases at J; junction bases unmatched: 11. The CDR3 totals 15 residues. Germline lookup yields CDR1 LGHNT and CDR2 FRNRAP. The CDR3 bases are TGTGCTAGTGGTCTCCGGACTAGCTTGGTTGACGAGCAGTACTTC. This gives the protein CASGLRTSLVDEQYF.

This clonotype came up many times. V usage is TRBV7-6 and J usage is TRBJ1-5; no clear D. From germline, CDR1 is SGHVS and CDR2 FNYEAQ. V was pared by 5 bases and J by 3 bases, with 11 bases between. The CDR3 runs 14 residues. CDR3 DNA sequence: TGTGCCAGCAGCACGACCGGGGACAATCAGCCCCAGCATTTT. Translation: CASSTTGDNQPQHF.

The chain combines TRBV5-5 with TRBJ1-4; 10 bases match TRBD1. The CDR3 runs to 14 residues. V shed 3 bases, J shed 8 bases, and the junction held 4 bases outside the gene matches. Germline lookup yields CDR1 SGHKS and CDR2 YYEKEE (reference sequence). CDR3 in amino acids: CASSWDRGGEKLFF. CDR3 coding DNA: TGTGCCAGCAGCTGGGACAGGGGCGGAGAAAAACTGTTTTTT.

The V and J genes are TRBV7-3 and TRBJ2-1; possibly TRBD1 for D (5 bases). V was cut by 2 bases and J by 7 bases, with 12 bases left in between. Germline lookup yields CDR1 SGHTA and CDR2 FQGTGA. The CDR3 runs to 14 residues. This CDR3 reads CASSLLTASNEQFF. The CDR3, as DNA: TGTGCCAGCAGCTTATTGACAGCATCGAATGAGCAGTTCTTC.